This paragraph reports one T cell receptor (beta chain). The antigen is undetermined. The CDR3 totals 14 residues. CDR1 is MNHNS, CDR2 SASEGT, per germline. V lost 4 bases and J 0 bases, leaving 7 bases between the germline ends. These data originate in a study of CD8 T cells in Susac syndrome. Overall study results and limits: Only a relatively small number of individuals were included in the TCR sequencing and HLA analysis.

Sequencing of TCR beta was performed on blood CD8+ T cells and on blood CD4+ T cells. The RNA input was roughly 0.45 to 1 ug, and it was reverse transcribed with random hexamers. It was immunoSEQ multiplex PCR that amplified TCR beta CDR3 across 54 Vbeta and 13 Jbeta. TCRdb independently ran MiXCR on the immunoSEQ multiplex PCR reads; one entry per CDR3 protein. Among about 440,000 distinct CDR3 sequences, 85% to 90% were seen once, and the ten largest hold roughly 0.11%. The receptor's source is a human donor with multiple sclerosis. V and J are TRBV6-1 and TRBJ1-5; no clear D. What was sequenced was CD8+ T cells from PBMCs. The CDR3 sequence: CASSGGYSNQPQHF. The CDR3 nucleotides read TGTGCCAGCAGTGGGGGTTATAGCAATCAGCCCCAGCATTTT.